The text below deals with one T cell receptor beta chain. This sample was included in a study of blood T cell repertoires in COVID-19. Looking at the study overall: Sources were T cells, B-cell-depleted T cells, or PBMCs; the material itself was cDNA or gDNA.

As processed by the authors: Amplification of reference gene primers provided the estimated nucleated cell counts. This table comes from immunoSEQ multiplex PCR, and its TCRdb copy is limited to in-frame clones, with some not included. Clonal size and the V and J genes are those of that table, whereas D and trimming came from the DNA. The table lists a few hundred thousand clones, roughly 85% of them singletons. The sample taken for sequencing was peripheral blood. The TCR originated in a man aged 50 to 60 with active or convalescent COVID-19.

The CDR3 bases are TGTGCCAGCAGCCCGCCGGACAGGAACTACGAGCAGTACTTC. Its translation: CASSPPDRNYEQYF. V usage is TRBV7-8 and J usage is TRBJ2-7, with 7 positions matching TRBD1. The trim removed 5 bases at V and 3 bases at J, leaving 7 bases unmatched. This CDR3 has 14 amino acids. Germline CDR1 SGHVS, CDR2 FQNEAQ.